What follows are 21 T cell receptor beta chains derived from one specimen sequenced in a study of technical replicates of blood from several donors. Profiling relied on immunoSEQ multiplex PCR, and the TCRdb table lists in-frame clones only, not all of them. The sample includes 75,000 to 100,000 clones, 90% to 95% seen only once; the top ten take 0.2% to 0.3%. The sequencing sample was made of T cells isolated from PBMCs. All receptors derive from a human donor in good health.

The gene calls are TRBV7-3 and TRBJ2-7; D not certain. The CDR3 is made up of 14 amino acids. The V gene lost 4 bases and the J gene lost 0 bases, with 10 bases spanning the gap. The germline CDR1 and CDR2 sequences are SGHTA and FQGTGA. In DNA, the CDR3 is TGTGCCAGCAGCTCCCCAACAGCCTCCTACGAGCAGTACTTC. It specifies CASSSPTASYEQYF.

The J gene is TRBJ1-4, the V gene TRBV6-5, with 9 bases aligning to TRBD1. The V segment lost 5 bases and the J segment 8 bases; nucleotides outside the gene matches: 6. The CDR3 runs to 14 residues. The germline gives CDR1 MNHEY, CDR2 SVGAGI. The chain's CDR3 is CASSVGQGGEKLFF. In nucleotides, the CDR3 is TGTGCCAGCAGTGTGGGACAGGGCGGGGAAAAACTGTTTTTT.

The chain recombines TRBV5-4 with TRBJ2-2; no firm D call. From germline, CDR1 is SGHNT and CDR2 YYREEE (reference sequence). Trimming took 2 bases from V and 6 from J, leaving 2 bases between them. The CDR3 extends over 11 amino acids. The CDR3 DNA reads TGTGCCAGCAGCTTCTCCGGGGAGCTGTTTTTT. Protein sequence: CASSFSGELFF.

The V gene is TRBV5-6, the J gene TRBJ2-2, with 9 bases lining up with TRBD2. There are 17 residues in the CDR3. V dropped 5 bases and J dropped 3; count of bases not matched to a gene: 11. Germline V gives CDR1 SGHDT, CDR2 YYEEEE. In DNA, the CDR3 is TGTGCCAGCAGGAGGATACCGGGACTAGCTGACACCGGGGAGCTGTTTTTT. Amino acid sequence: CASRRIPGLADTGELFF.

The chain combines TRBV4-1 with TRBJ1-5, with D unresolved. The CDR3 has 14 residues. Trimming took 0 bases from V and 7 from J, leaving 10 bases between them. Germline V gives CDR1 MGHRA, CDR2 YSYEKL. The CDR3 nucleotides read TGCGCCAGCAGCCAAGATTCCGGGATCCAGCCCCAGCATTTT. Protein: CASSQDSGIQPQHF.

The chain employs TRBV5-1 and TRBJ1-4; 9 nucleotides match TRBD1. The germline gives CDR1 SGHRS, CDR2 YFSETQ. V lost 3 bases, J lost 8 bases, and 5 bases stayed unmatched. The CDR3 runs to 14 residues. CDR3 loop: CASSSGQGGEKLFF. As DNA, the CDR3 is TGCGCCAGCAGCTCGGGACAGGGTGGCGAAAAACTGTTTTTT.

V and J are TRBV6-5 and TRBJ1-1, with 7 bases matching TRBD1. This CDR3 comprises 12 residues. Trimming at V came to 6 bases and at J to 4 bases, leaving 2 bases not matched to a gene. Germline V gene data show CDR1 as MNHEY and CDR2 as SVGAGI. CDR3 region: CASRQGSTEAFF. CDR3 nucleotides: TGTGCCAGCAGACAGGGGAGCACTGAAGCTTTCTTT.

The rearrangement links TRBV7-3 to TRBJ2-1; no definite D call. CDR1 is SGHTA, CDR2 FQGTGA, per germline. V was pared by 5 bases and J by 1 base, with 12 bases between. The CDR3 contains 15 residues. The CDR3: CASSTGLSSYNEQFF. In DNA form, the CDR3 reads TGTGCCAGCAGCACCGGGTTATCGTCCTACAATGAGCAGTTCTTC.

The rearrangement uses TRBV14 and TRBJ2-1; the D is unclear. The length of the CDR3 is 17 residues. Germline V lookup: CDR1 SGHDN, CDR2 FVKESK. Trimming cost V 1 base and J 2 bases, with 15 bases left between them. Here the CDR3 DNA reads TGTGCCAGCAGCCAAGGAACAGTCCTTAATACCTACAATGAGCAGTTCTTC. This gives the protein CASSQGTVLNTYNEQFF.

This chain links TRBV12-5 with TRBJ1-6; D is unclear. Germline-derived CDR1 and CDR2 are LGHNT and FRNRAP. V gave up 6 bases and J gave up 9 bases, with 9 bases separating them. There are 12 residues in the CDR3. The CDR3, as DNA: TGTGCTAGTGGCCTCAACGGTTCACCCCTCCACTTT. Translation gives CASGLNGSPLHF.

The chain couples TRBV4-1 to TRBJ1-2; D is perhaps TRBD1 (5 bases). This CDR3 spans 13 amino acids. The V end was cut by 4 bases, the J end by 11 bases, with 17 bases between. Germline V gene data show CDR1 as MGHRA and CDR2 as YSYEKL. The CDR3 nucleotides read TGCGCCAGCAGCCGGACGAGACAGTCCGGGTACACCTTC. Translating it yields CASSRTRQSGYTF.

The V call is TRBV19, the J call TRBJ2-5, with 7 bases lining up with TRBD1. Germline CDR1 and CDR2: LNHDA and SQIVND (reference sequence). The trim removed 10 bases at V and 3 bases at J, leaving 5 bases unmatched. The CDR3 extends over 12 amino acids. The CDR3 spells CATSGTEETQYF. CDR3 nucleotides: TGTGCCACCTCCGGGACAGAAGAGACCCAGTACTTC.

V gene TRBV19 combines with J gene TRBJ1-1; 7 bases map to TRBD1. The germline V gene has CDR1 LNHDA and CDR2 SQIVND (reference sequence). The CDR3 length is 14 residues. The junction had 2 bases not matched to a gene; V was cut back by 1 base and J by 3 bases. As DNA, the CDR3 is TGTGCCAGTAGTATAGCCGGGACAGACACTGAAGCTTTCTTT. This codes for CASSIAGTDTEAFF.

The CDR3 DNA is TGCAGCGTTGAGGTCACCGGGACTAGCAGCTACGAGCAGTACTTC. This translates into CSVEVTGTSSYEQYF. V and J are TRBV29-1 and TRBJ2-7; 9 bases line up with TRBD2. The germline gives CDR1 SQVTM, CDR2 ANQGSEA. The J segment lost 3 bases and the V segment lost 3 bases, leaving 9 bases of the junction unmatched. The CDR3 contains 15 residues.

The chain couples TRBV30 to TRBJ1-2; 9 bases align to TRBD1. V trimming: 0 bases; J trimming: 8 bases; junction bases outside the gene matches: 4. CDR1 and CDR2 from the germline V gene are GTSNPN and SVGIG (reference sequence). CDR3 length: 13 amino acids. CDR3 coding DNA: TGTGCCTGGAGTGTAGGACAGGGGCTCGGCTACACCTTC. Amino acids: CAWSVGQGLGYTF.

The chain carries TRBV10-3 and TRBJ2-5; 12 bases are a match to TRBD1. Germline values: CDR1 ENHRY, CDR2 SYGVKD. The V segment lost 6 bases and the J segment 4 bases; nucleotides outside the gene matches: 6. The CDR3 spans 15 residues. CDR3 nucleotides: TGTGCCATCAGCGGGGACAGGGGGCGAGGAGAGACCCAGTACTTC. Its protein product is CAISGDRGRGETQYF.

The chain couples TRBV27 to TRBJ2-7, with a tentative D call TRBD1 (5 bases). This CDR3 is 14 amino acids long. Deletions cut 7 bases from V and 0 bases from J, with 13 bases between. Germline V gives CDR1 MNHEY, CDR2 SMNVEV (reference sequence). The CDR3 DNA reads TGTGCCAGCAAGGGGCCCCAACCCTCCTACGAGCAGTACTTC. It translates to CASKGPQPSYEQYF.

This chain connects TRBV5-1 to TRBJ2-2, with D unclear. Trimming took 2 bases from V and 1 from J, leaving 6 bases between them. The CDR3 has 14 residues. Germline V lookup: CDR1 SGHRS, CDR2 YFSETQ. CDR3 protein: CASSLERNTGELFF. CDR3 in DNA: TGCGCCAGCAGCTTAGAGCGGAACACCGGGGAGCTGTTTTTT.

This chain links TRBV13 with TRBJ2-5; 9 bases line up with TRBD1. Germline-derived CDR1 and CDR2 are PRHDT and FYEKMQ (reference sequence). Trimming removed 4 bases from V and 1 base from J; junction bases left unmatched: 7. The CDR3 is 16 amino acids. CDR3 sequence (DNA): TGTGCCAGCAGCTCCGACAGGGGGAGTATCCAAGAGACCCAGTACTTC. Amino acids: CASSSDRGSIQETQYF.

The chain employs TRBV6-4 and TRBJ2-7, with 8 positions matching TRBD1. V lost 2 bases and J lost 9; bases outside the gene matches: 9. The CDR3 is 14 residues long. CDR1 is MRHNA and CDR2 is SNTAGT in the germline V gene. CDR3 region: CASSDPPADRGQYF. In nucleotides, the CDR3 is TGTGCCAGCAGTGACCCGCCGGCCGACAGGGGGCAGTACTTC.

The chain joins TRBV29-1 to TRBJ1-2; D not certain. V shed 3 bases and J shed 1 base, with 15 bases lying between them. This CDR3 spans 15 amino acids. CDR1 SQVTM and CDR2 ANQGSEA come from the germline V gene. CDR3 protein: CSVEFISAFNYGYTF. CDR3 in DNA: TGCAGCGTTGAGTTTATATCAGCGTTTAACTATGGCTACACCTTC.